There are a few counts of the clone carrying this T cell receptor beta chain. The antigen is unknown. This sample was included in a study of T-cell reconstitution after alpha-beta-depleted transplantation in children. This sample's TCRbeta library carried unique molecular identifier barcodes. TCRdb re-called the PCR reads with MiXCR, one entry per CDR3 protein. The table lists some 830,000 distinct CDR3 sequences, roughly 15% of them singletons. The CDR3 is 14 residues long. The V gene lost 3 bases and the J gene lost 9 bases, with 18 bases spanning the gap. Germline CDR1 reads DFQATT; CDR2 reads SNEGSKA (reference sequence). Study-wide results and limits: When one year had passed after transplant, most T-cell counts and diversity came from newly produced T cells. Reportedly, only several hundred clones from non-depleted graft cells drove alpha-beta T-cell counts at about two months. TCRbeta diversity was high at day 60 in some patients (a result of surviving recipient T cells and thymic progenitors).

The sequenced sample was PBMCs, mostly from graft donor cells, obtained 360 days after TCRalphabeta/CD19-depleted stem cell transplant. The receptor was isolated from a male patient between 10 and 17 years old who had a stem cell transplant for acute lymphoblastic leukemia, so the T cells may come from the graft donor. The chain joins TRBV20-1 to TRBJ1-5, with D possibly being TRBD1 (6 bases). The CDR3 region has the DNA TGCAGTGCTAGGGACGATCAGGGGCCGGGGCCCCAGCATTTT. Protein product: CSARDDQGPGPQHF.